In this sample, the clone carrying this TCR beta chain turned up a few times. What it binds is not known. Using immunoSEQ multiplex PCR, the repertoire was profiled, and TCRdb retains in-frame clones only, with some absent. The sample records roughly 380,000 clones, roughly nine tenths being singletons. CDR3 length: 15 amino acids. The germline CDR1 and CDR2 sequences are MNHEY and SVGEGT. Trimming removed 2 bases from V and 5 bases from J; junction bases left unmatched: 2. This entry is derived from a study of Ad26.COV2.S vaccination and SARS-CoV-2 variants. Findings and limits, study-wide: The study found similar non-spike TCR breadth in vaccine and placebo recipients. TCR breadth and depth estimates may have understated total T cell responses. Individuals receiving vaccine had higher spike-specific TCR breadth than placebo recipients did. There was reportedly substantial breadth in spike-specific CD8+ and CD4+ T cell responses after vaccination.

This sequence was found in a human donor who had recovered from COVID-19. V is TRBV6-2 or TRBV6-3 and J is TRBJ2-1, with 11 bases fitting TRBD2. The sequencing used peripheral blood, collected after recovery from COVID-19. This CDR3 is CASSYASGGNNEQFF. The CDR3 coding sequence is TGTGCCAGCAGTTACGCTAGCGGGGGGAACAATGAGCAGTTCTTC.